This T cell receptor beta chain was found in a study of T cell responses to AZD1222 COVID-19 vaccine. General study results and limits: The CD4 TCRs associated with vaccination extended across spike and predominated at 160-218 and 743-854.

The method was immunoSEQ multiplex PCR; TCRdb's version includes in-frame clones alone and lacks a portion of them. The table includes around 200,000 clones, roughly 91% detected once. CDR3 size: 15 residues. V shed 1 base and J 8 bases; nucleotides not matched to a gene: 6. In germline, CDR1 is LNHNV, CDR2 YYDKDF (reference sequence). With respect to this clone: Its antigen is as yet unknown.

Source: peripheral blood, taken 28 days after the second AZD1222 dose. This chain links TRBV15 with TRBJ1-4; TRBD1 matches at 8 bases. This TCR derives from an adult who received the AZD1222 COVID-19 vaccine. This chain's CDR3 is CATSRGGQGGEKLFF. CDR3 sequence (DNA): TGTGCCACCAGCAGAGGCGGACAGGGAGGAGAAAAACTGTTTTTT.